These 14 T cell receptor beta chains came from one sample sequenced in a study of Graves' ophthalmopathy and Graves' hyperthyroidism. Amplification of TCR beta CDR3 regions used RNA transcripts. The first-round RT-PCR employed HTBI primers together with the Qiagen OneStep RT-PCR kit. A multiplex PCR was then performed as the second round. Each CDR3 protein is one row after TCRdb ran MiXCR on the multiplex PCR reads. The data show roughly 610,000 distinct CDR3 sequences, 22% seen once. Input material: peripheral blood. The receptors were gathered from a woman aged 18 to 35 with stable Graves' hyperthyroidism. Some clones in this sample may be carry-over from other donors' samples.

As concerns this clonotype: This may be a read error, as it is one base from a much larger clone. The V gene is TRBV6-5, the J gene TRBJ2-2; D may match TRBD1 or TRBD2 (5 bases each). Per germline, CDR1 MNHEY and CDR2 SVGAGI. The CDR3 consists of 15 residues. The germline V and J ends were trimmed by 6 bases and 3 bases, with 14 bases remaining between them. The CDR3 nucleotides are TGTGCCAGCAGCTACAGGAGGATCGACACCGGGGAGCTGTTTTTT. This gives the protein CASSYRRIDTGELFF.

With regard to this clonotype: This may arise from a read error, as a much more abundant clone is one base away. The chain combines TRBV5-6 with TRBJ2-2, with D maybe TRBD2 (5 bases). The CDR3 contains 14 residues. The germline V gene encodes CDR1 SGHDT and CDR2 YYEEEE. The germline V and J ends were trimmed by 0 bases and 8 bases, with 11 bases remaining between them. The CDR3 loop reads CASSLGTLVGELFF. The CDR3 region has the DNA TGTGCCAGCAGCTTGGGGACTTTGGTGGGGGAGCTGTTTTTT.

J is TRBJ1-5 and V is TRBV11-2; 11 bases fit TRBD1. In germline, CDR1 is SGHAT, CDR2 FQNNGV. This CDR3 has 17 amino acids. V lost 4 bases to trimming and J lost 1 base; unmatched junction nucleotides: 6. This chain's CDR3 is CASSSRTGGWSNQPQHF. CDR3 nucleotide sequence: TGTGCCAGCAGCTCCCGGACAGGGGGCTGGAGCAATCAGCCCCAGCATTTT.

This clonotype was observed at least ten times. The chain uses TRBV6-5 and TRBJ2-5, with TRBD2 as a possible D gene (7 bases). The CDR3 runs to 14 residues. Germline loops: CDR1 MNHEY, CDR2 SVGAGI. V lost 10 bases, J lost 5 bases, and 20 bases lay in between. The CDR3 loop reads CATMGGGAGETQYF. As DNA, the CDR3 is TGTGCCACCATGGGGGGGGGCGCCGGGGAGACCCAGTACTTC.

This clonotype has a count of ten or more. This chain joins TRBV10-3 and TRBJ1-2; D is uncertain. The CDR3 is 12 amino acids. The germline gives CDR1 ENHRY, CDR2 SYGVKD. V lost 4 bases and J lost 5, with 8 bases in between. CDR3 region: CAISGGQYGYTF. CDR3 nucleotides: TGTGCCATCAGTGGTGGGCAGTATGGCTACACCTTC.

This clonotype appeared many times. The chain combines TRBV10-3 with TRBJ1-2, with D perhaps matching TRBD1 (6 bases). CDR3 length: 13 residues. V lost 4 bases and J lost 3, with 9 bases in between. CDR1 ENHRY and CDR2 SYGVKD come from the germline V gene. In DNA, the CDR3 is TGTGCCATCAGTGGGACAGATTACTATGGCTACACCTTC. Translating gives CAISGTDYYGYTF.

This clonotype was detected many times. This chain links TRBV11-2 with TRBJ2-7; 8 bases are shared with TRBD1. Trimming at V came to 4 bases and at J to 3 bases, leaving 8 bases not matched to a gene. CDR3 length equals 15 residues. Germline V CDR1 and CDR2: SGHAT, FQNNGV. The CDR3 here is CASSSVRQGLYEQYF. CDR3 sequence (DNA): TGTGCCAGCAGCTCCGTTAGACAGGGGCTCTACGAGCAGTACTTC.

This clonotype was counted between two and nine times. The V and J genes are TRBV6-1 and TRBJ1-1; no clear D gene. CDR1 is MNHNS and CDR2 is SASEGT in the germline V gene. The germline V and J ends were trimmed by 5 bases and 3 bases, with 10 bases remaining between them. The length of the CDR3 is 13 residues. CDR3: CASSRESYTEAFF. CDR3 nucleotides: TGTGCCAGCAGTAGAGAGAGTTACACTGAAGCTTTCTTT.

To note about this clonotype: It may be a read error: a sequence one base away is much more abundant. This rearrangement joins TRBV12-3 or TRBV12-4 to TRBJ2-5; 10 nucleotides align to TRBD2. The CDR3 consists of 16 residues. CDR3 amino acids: CTSSSSGTSEGETQYF. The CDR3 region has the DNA TGTACCAGCAGTTCCTCCGGGACTAGCGAAGGGGAGACCCAGTACTTC.

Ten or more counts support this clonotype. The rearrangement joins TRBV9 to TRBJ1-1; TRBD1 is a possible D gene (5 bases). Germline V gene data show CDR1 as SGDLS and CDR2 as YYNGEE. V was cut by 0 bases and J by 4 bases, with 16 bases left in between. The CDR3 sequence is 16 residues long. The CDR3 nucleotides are TGTGCCAGCAGCGTAGGTTGGGGGTTAGGCGCCACTGAAGCTTTCTTT. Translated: CASSVGWGLGATEAFF.

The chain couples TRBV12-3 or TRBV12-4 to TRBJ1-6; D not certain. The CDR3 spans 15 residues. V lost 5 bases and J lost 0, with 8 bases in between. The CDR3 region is CASSNPSSYNSPLHF. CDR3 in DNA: TGTGCCAGCAGTAATCCGAGCTCCTATAATTCACCCCTCCACTTT.

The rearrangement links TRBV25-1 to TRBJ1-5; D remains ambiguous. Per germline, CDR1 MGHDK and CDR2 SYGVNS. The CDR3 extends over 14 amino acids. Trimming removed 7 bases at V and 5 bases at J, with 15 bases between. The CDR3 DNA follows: TGTGCCAGCAACTTGGAGATAGAATATCAGCCCCAGCATTTT. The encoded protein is CASNLEIEYQPQHF. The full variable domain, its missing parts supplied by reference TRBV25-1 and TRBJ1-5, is EADIYQTPRYLVIGTGKKITLECSQTMGHDKMYWYQQDPGMELHLIHYSYGVNSTEKGDLSSESTVSRIRTEHFPLTLESARPSHTSQYLCASNLEIEYQPQHFGDGTRLSIL.

CDR3 bases: TGTGCCAGCAGGATTCCGGGACAGGAGGAGACCCAGTACTTC. Translation gives CASRIPGQEETQYF. The rearrangement joins TRBV28 to TRBJ2-5, with 8 bases aligning to TRBD1. Trimming took 6 bases from V and 5 from J; bases not matched to a gene: 8. The CDR3 runs 14 residues. Germline assignment: CDR1 MDHEN and CDR2 SYDVKM.

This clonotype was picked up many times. The CDR3 DNA is TGTGCCAGCAGGATGACGGTGAACACTGAAGCTTTCTTT. As protein: CASRMTVNTEAFF. J is TRBJ1-1 and V is TRBV6-1, with no clear D. The V and J ends lost 6 bases and 0 bases respectively, with 8 bases between them. Germline V gene sequence: CDR1 MNHNS, CDR2 SASEGT. The CDR3 length is 13 residues.